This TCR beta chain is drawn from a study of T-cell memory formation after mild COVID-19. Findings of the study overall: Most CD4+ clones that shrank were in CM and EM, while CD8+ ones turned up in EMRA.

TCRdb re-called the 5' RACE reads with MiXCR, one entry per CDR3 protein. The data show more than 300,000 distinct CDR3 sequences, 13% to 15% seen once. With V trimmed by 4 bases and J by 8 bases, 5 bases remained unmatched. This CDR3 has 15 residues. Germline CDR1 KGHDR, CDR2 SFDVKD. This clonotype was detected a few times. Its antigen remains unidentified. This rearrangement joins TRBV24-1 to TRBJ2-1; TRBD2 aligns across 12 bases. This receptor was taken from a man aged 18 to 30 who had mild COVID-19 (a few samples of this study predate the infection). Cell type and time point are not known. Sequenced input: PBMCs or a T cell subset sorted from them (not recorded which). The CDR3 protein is CATSEASGGADEQFF. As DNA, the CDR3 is TGTGCCACCAGTGAAGCTAGCGGGGGGGCCGATGAGCAGTTCTTC.